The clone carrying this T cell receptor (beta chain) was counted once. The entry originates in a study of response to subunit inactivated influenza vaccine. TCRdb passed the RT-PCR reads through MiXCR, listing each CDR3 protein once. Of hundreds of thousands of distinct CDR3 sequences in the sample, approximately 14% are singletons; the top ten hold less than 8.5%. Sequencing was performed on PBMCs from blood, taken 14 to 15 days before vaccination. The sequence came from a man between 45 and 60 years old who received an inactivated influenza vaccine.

CDR3 sequence: CASSQPSLGRFSYNEQYF. CDR3 bases: TGTGCCAGCAGCCAACCTAGCCTTGGACGCTTCTCCTACAATGAGCAGTACTTC. V gene TRBV4-2 combines with J gene TRBJ2-1; D is perhaps TRBD2 (5 bases). The tail of the sequence fits TRBJ2-7 better, so the J call may be wrong. CDR3 length: 18 amino acids. Germline V gene sequence: CDR1 LGHNA, CDR2 YNFKEQ.